The 12 T cell receptor beta chains reported below all come from one sample, sequenced in a study of T cell changes during pregnancy in multiple sclerosis. Clones were read by immunoSEQ multiplex PCR, and TCRdb kept only the in-frame ones, dropping some. This sample carries 70,000 to 95,000 clones, 85% to 95% of them seen once, and the ten largest clones take roughly 4%. This specimen was peripheral blood, taken in the first trimester of pregnancy. The receptors derive from a female donor with multiple sclerosis, enrolled in a pregnancy study.

The chain uses TRBV25-1 and TRBJ1-5; D might be TRBD1 (6 bases). Trimming stripped 3 bases from V and 4 bases from J, with 16 bases between. This CDR3 region has 16 residues. CDR1 is MGHDK, CDR2 SYGVNS, per germline. CDR3 protein: CASSDKKQGENQPQHF. The DNA for the CDR3 is TGTGCCAGCAGTGATAAGAAACAGGGAGAAAATCAGCCCCAGCATTTT.

V gene TRBV27 combines with J gene TRBJ2-7; D is ambiguous. The length of the CDR3 is 15 residues. Germline V gives CDR1 MNHEY, CDR2 SMNVEV (reference sequence). Trimming pared 7 bases from V and 6 bases from J, leaving 22 bases between. The CDR3 DNA is TGTGCCAGCAAGAAGAAACATGGCCACTACTCCGAGCAGTACTTC. Translated: CASKKKHGHYSEQYF.

This clone occurred once. V and J are TRBV9 and TRBJ2-5; TRBD1 matches 7 bases. Trimming at V came to 1 base and at J to 0 bases, leaving 3 bases not matched to a gene. Germline V gene data show CDR1 as SGDLS and CDR2 as YYNGEE. The CDR3 is 15 residues long. The CDR3 DNA reads TGTGCCAGCAGCGTATGGGGACAGCACCAAGAGACCCAGTACTTC. Translating it yields CASSVWGQHQETQYF.

The V and J genes are TRBV28 and TRBJ2-3; the D is unclear. V lost 3 bases to trimming and J lost 6 bases, with 10 bases between them. The CDR3 has 13 amino acids. Germline-derived CDR1 and CDR2 are MDHEN and SYDVKM. The CDR3 DNA follows: TGTGCCAGCAGTTTCTCGATGCGGGATACGCAGTATTTT. Its translation is CASSFSMRDTQYF. Full variable domain (rest looked up from reference TRBV28 and TRBJ2-3): DVKVTQSSRYLVKRTGEKVFLECVQDMDHENMFWYRQDPGLGLRLIYFSYDVKMKEKGDIPEGYSVSREKKERFSLILESASTNQTSMYLCASSFSMRDTQYFGPGTRLTVL.

In its sample, this clone was seen once. V is TRBV27 and J is TRBJ1-1, with D maybe TRBD1 (6 bases). CDR3 size: 12 residues. Germline loops: CDR1 MNHEY, CDR2 SMNVEV (reference sequence). The V gene lost 3 bases and the J gene lost 11 bases, with 13 bases spanning the gap. This CDR3 reads CASSFNQGSAFF. The CDR3 DNA reads as TGTGCCAGCAGTTTTAATCAGGGGAGTGCTTTCTTT.

The chain uses TRBV6-5 and TRBJ2-3; 15 bases map to TRBD2. The V gene's germline CDR1 is MNHEY and CDR2 SVGAGI. V was clipped by 8 bases and J by 4 bases; unmatched bases: 4. The CDR3 is made up of 15 amino acids. The CDR3 here is CASGTSGGPPDTQYF. The CDR3, as DNA: TGTGCCAGCGGGACTAGCGGGGGGCCCCCAGATACGCAGTATTTT.

This sequence joins TRBV5-6 and TRBJ2-5; 8 bases map to TRBD2. The CDR3 length is 15 residues. CDR1 and CDR2 (germline): SGHDT, YYEEEE. J gave up 1 base and V 0 bases, and 2 bases lay outside the gene matches. Here the CDR3 reads CASSLVRGGQETQYF. The CDR3 region has the DNA TGTGCCAGCAGCTTGGTTCGGGGGGGCCAAGAGACCCAGTACTTC.

The chain recombines TRBV7-9 with TRBJ2-1; the D gene is possibly TRBD2 (5 bases). The ends were cut back, 2 bases at V and 7 bases at J, with 12 bases in the middle. The CDR3 is 14 amino acids. Germline V gene data show CDR1 as SEHNR and CDR2 as FQNEAQ (reference sequence). The CDR3 spells CASSLLGSGNEQFF. Written as DNA, the CDR3 is TGTGCCAGCAGCTTACTTGGGTCGGGGAATGAGCAGTTCTTC.

The V call is TRBV4-2, the J call TRBJ1-4, with a weak D call TRBD1 (5 bases). The CDR3 length is 14 residues. Trimming took off 1 base at V and 6 bases at J, with 9 bases between the two ends. In germline, CDR1 is LGHNA, CDR2 YNFKEQ. The CDR3 DNA sequence: TGTGCCAGCAGCCAAGCGGGGGGTGATGAAAAACTGTTTTTT. It encodes CASSQAGGDEKLFF.

The chain uses TRBV7-8 and TRBJ2-7; a weak D match, TRBD1 (5 bases). Germline V CDR1 and CDR2: SGHVS, FQNEAQ. V lost 6 bases and J 3 bases, leaving 9 bases between the germline ends. The CDR3 runs to 12 residues. The CDR3 sequence is CASRDTNYEQYF. CDR3 nucleotides: TGTGCCAGCAGGGACACCAACTACGAGCAGTACTTC.

J is TRBJ2-2 and V is TRBV7-3; D gene uncertain. Looked up from germline, CDR1 is SGHTA and CDR2 is FQGTGA. The CDR3 contains 15 residues. V lost 7 bases to trimming and J lost 0 bases, with 12 bases between them. The CDR3 DNA is TGTGCCAGCAACTCTGATGCCCCGAACACCGGGGAGCTGTTTTTT. This encodes CASNSDAPNTGELFF.

The rearrangement uses TRBV15 and TRBJ2-2, with D maybe TRBD2 (7 bases). Germline V gene data show CDR1 as LNHNV and CDR2 as YYDKDF (reference sequence). The CDR3 spans 15 residues. V was shortened by 0 bases and J by 6 bases, with 11 bases between the two germline ends. In DNA, the CDR3 is TGTGCCACCAGCAGAGATTGGGAGGGGGCCGGGGAGCTGTTTTTT. It encodes CATSRDWEGAGELFF.